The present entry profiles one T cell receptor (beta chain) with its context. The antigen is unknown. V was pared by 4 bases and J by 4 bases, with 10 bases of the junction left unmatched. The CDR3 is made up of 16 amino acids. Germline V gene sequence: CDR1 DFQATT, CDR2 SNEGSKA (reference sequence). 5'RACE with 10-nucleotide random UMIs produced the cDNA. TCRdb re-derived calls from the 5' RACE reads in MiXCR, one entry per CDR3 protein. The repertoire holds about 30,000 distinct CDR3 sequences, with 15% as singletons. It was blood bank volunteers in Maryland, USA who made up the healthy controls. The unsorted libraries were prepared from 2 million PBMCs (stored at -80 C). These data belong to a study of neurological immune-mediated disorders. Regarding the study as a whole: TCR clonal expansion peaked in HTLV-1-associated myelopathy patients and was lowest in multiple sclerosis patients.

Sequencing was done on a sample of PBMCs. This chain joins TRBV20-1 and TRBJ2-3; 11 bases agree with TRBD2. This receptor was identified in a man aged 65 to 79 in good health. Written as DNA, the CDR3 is TGCAGTGCTACCCCTAGCGGGAGGCCGAGCTCAGATACGCAGTATTTT. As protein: CSATPSGRPSSDTQYF.